These T cell receptor beta chains were read from a single sample in a study of cytomegalovirus exposure and HLA in healthy donors. Libraries were prepared by immunoSEQ multiplex PCR; TCRdb keeps only in-frame clonotypes and omits some of them. The data contain some 130,000 clones, more than 7.5% of them singletons. The sample taken for sequencing was PBMCs. The receptors come from a man aged 45-65 years in good health and CMV-seronegative. Both conserved end residues are part of each CDR3. The D gene is left open where the match is weak. Not all rows give a size; the values are once, few, many and, for expanded clones, a class.

TRBV7-9	TRBD2	few	14	TRBJ2-1	TGTGCCAGCAGCTTAGTAAAGCGGGAGGATGAAGAGTTCTTC	CASSLVKREDEEFF
TRBV7-9	TRBD1	few	16	TRBJ2-3	TGTGCCAGCAGCATCAATCGGGACAGGGGTACAGATACGCAGTATTTT	CASSINRDRGTDTQYF
TRBV14	TRBD1	few	13	TRBJ1-1	TGTGCCAGCAGAAGACAGGGGACAAGTGAAGCTTTCTTT	CASRRQGTSEAFF
TRBV6-4	TRBD2	.	16	TRBJ2-1	TGTGCCAGCAGTGACTCGGGCCTAGCGGGGGGCCCCAACCAGTTCTTC	CASSDSGLAGGPNQFF
TRBV5-1	TRBD2	.	20	TRBJ2-1	TGCGCCAGCAGCTGGGGGCCCAGGACTAGCGGGAGCCTGACCTACAATGAGCAGTTCTTC	CASSWGPRTSGSLTYNEQFF
TRBV7-3	TRBD2	.	15	TRBJ2-5	TGTGCCAGCAGCTTAACTAGCGGGAGCGGAGAGACCCAGTACTTC	CASSLTSGSGETQYF
TRBV21-1	.	.	15	TRBJ1-2	TGTGCCAGCAGCAATCCAGGGAGGGCGGTGTGCGGCTACACCTTC	CASSNPGRAVCGYTF
TRBV4-2	TRBD1	few	15	TRBJ1-4	TGTGCCAGCAGCCAAGATGGGACAGGGAATGAAAAACTGTTTTTT	CASSQDGTGNEKLFF
TRBV5-1	.	.	12	TRBJ2-7	TGCGCCAGCAGCCCATCCCCCGGGGAGCAGTACTTC	CASSPSPGEQYF
TRBV6-5	TRBD1	.	14	TRBJ1-6	TGTGCCAGCAGTTACGGACAGGTGAATTCACCCCTCCACTTT	CASSYGQVNSPLHF
TRBV15	TRBD2	few	20	TRBJ2-1	TGTGCCACCAGCAGCTTCTCCGCGGGGGGCGTGCCGAGCTCCTACAATGAGCAGTTCTTC	CATSSFSAGGVPSSYNEQFF
TRBV28	TRBD2	once	16	TRBJ2-3	TGTGCCAGCACCCCCCCTGAGGCGGGAGGGTTGAATACGCAGTATTTT	CASTPPEAGGLNTQYF